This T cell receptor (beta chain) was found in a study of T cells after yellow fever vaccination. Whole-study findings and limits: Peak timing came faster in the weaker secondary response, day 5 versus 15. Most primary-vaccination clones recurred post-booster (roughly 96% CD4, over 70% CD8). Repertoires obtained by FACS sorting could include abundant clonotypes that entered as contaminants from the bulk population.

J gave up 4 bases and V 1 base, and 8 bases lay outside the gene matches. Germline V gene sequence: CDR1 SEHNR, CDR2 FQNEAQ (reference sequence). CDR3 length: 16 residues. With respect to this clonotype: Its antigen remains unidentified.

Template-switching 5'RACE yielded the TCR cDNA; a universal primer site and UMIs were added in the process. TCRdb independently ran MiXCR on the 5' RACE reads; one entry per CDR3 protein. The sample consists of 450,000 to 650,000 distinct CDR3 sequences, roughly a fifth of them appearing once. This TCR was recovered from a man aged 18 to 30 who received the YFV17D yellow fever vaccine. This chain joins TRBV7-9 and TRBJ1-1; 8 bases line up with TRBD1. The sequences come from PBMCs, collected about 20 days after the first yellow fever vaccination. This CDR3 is CASSLVPRGPGTEAFF. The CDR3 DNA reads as TGTGCCAGCAGCTTAGTCCCCAGGGGGCCTGGCACTGAAGCTTTCTTT.